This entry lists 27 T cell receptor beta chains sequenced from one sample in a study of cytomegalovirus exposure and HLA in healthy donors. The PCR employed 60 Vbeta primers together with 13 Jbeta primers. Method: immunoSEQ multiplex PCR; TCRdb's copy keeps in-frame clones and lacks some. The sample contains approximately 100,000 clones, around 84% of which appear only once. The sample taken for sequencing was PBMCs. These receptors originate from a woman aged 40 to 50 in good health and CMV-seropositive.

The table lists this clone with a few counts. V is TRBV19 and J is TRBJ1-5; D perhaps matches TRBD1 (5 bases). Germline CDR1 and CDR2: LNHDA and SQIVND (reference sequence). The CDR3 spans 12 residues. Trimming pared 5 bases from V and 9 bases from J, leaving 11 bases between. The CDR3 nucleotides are TGTGCCAGTAGTTCCCTCGGGGGGCCCCAGCATTTT. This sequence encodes CASSSLGGPQHF.

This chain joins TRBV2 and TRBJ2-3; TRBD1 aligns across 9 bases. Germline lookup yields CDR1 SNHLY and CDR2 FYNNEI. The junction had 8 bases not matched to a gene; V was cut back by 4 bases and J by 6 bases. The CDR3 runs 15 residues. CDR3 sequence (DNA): TGTGCCAGCAGTGTCATGGGACAGGGTTTCGATACGCAGTATTTT. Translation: CASSVMGQGFDTQYF.

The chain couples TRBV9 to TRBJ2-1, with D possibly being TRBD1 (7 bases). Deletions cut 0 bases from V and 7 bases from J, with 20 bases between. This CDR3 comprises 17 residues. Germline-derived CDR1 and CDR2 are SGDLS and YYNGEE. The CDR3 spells CASSVEAQDAGGNEQFF. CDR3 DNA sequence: TGTGCCAGCAGCGTAGAGGCCCAGGACGCAGGGGGGAATGAGCAGTTCTTC.

In DNA form, the CDR3 reads TGCAGCGTTGAAACCCAGGGGGCCTACGAGCAGTACTTC. Translated: CSVETQGAYEQYF. The chain recombines TRBV29-1 with TRBJ2-7, with 7 positions matching TRBD1. The V segment lost 2 bases and the J segment 2 bases; nucleotides outside the gene matches: 3. Germline V gives CDR1 SQVTM, CDR2 ANQGSEA. The CDR3 has 13 amino acids.

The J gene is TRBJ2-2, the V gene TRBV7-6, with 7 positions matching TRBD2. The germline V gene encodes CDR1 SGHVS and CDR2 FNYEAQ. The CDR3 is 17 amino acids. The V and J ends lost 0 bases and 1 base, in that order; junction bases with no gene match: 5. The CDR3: CASSLAFLAENTGELFF. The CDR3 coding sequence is TGTGCCAGCAGCTTAGCGTTCCTAGCGGAGAACACCGGGGAGCTGTTTTTT.

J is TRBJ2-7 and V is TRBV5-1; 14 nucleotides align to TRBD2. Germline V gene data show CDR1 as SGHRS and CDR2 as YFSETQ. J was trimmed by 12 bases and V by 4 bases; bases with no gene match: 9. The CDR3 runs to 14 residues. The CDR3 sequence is CASSETSGRAAAYF. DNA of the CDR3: TGCGCCAGCAGCGAGACTAGCGGGAGGGCGGCGGCGTACTTC.

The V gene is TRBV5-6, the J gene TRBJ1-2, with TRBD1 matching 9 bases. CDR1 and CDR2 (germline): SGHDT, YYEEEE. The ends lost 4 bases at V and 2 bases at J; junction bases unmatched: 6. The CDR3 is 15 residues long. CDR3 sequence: CASSPDRGRNYGYTF. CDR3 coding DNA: TGTGCCAGCAGCCCCGACAGGGGGAGGAACTATGGCTACACCTTC.

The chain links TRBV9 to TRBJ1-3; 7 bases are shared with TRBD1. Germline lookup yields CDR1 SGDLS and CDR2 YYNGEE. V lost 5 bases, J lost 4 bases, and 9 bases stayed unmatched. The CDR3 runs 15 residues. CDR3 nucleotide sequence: TGTGCCAGCAGTCCCACAGGGGCCTTGGGAAACACCATATATTTT. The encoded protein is CASSPTGALGNTIYF.

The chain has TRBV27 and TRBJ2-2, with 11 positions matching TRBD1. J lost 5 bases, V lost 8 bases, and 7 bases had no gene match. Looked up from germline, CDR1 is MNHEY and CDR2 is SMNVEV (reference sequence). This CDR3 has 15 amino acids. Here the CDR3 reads CASGWTGGNTGELFF. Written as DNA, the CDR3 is TGTGCCAGCGGATGGACAGGGGGCAATACCGGGGAGCTGTTTTTT.

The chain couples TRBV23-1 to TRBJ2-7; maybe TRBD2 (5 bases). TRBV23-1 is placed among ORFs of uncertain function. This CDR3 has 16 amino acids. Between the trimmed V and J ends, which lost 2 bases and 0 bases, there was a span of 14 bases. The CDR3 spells CASSQLGLRSSYEQYF. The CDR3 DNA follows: TGCGCCAGCAGTCAACTAGGACTTCGAAGCTCCTACGAGCAGTACTTC.

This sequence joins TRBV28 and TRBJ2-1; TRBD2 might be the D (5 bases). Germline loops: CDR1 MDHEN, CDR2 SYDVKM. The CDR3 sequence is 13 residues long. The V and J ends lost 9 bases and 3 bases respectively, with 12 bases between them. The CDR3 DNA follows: TGTGCCAGTTCCGGGAACCACTACAATGAGCAGTTCTTC. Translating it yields CASSGNHYNEQFF.

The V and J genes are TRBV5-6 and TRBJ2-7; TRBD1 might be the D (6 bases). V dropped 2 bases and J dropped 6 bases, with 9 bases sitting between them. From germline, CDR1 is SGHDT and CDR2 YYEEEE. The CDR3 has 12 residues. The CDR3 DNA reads TGTGCCAGCAGCTTCACAGGGAGCGAGCAGTACTTC. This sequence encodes CASSFTGSEQYF.

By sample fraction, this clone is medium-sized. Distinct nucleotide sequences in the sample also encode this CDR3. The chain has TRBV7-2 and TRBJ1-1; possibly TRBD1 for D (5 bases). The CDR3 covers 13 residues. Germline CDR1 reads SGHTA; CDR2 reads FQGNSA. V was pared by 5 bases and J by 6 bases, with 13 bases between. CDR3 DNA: TGTGCCAGCAGCCTCCTCAGGGATTCTGAAGCTTTCTTT. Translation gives CASSLLRDSEAFF.

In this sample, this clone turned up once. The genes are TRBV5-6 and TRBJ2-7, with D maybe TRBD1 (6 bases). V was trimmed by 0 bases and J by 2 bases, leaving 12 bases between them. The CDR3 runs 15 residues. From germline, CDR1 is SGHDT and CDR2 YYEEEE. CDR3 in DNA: TGTGCCAGCAGCTTGGCCTTTAGGGGGACCTACGAGCAGTACTTC. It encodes CASSLAFRGTYEQYF.

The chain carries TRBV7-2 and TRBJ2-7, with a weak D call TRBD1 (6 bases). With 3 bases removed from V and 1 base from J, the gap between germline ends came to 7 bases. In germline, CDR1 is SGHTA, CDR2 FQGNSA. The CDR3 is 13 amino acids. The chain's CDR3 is CASSFRGSYEQYF. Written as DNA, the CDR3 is TGTGCCAGCAGCTTCAGGGGATCCTACGAGCAGTACTTC. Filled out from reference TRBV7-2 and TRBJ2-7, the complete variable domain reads GAGVSQSPSNKVTEKGKDVELRCDPISGHTALYWYRQSLGQGLEFLIYFQGNSAPDKSGLPSDRFSAERTGGSVSTLTIQRTQQEDSAVYLCASSFRGSYEQYFGPGTRLTVT.

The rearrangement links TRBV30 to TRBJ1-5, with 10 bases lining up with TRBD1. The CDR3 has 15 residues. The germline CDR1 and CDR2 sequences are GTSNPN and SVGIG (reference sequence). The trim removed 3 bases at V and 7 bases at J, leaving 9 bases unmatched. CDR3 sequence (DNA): TGTGCCTGGAGACTAGGGACAGGGGAGAGGCAGCCCCAGCATTTT. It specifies CAWRLGTGERQPQHF.

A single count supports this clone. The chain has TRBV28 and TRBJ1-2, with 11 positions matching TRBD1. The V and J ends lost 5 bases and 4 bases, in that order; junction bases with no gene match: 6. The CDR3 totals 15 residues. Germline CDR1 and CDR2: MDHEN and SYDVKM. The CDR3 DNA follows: TGTGCCAGCAGTATCGGGACAGGGGGTATCTATGGCTACACCTTC. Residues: CASSIGTGGIYGYTF.

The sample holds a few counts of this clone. The CDR3 protein is CASRRQGVTPNEQFF. For the CDR3, the DNA is TGCGCCAGCAGGCGACAGGGTGTTACCCCTAATGAGCAGTTCTTC. The chain uses TRBV4-1 and TRBJ2-1, with 7 bases aligning to TRBD1. The CDR3 is made up of 15 amino acids. J gave up 7 bases and V 6 bases, and 12 bases lay outside the gene matches. Germline-derived CDR1 and CDR2 are MGHRA and YSYEKL.

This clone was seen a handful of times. The CDR3 loop is CASSLAATAEAFF. The DNA of the CDR3 is TGTGCCAGCAGCTTAGCTGCGACAGCTGAAGCTTTCTTT. The chain links TRBV7-9 to TRBJ1-1; D is perhaps TRBD1 (5 bases). The ends were cut back, 0 bases at V and 6 bases at J, with 8 bases in the middle. This CDR3 has 13 residues. Germline lookup yields CDR1 SEHNR and CDR2 FQNEAQ (reference sequence).

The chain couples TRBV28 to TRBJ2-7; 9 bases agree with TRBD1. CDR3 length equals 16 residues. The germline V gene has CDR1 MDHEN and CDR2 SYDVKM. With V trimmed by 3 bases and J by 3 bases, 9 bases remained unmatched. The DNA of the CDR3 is TGTGCCAGCAGTTTCGGTGGTGGGGGACAGGGCTACGAGCAGTACTTC. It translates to CASSFGGGGQGYEQYF.

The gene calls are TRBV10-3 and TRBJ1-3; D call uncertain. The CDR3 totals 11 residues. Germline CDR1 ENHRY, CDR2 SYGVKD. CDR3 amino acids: CGISSGNTIYF. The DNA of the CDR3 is TGTGGTATTAGCTCTGGAAACACCATATATTTT.

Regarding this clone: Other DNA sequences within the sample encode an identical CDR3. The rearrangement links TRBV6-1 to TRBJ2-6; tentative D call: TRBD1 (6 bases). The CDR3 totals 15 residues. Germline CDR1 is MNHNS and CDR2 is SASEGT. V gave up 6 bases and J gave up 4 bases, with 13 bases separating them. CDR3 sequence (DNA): TGTGCCAGCAGCGAACAGGGAACCGGGGCCAACGTCCTGACTTTC. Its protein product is CASSEQGTGANVLTF.

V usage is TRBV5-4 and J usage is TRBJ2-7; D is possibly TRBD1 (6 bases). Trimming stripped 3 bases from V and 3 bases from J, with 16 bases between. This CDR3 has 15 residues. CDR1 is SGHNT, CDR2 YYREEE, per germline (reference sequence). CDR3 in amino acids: CASSWGHALSYEQYF. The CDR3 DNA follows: TGTGCCAGCAGCTGGGGACACGCTTTGAGCTACGAGCAGTACTTC.

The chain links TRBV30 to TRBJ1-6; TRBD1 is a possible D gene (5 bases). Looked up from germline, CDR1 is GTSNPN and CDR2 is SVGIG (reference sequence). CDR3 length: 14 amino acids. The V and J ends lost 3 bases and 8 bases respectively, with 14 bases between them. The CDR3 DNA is TGTGCCTGGAGGAGGGCCCGGGGGGATTCACCCCTCCACTTT. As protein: CAWRRARGDSPLHF.

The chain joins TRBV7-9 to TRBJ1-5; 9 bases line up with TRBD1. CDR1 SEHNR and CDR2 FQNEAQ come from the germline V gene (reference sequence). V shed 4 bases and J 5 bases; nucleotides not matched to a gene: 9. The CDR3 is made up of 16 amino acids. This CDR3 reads CASSSWDRDAYQPQHF. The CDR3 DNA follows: TGTGCCAGCAGCTCCTGGGACAGGGATGCTTATCAGCCCCAGCATTTT.

The CDR3 bases are TGCGCCAGCAGCCACTCTCCTGCTAGCGGGTCTAGAGAGACCCAGTACTTC. It translates to CASSHSPASGSRETQYF. V is TRBV4-1 and J is TRBJ2-5, with 8 bases fitting TRBD2. From germline, CDR1 is MGHRA and CDR2 YSYEKL. This CDR3 comprises 17 residues. With V trimmed by 3 bases and J by 4 bases, 13 bases remained unmatched.

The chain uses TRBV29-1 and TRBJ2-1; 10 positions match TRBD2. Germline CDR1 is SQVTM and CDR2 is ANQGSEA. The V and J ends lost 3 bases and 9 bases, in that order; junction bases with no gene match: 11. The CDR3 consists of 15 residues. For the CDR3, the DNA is TGCAGCGTTGACTGGTCTAGCGGGAGTGAAGGTGAGCAGTTCTTC. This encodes CSVDWSSGSEGEQFF.